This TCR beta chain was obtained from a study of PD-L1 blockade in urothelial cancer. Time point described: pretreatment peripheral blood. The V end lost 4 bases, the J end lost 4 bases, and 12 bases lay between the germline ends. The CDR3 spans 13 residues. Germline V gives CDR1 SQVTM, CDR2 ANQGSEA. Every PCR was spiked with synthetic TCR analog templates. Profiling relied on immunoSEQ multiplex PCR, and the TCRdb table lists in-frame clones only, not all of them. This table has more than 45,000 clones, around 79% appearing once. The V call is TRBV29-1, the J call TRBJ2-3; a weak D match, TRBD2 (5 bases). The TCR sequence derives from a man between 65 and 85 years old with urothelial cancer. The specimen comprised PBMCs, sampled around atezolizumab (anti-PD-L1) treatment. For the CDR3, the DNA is TGCAGCGTTGGGACGCGGGTTGCAGATACGCAGTATTTT. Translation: CSVGTRVADTQYF.